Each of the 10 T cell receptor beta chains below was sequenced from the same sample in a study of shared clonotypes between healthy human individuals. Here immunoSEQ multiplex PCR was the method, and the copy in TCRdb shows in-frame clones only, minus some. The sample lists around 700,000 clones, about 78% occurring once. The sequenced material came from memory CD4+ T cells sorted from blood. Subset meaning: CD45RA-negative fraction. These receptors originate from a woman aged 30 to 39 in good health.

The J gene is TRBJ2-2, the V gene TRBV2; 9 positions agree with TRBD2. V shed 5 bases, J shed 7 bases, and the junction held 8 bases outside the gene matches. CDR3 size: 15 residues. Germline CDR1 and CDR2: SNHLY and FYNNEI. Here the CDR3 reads CASSSLAGVVGELFF. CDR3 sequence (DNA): TGTGCCAGCAGTAGTTTAGCGGGAGTCGTCGGGGAGCTGTTTTTT.

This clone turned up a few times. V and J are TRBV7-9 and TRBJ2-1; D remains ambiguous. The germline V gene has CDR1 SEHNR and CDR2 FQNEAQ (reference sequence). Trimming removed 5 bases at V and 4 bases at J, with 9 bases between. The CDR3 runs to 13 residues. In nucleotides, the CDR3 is TGTGCCAGCAGCGCTTCTGGGTACAATGAGCAGTTCTTC. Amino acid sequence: CASSASGYNEQFF.

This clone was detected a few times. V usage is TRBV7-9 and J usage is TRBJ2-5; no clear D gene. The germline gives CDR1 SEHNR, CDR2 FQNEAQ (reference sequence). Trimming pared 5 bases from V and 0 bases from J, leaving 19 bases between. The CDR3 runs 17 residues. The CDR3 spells CASSRFRPSADQETQYF. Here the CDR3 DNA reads TGTGCCAGCAGCAGATTTCGGCCGTCTGCGGACCAAGAGACCCAGTACTTC.

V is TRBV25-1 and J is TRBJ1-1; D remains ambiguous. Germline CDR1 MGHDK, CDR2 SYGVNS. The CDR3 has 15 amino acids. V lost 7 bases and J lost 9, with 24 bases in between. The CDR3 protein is CASICVDGRRGKAFF. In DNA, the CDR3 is TGTGCCAGCATCTGTGTGGACGGACGGCGGGGTAAAGCTTTCTTT. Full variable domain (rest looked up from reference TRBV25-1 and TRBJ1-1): EADIYQTPRYLVIGTGKKITLECSQTMGHDKMYWYQQDPGMELHLIHYSYGVNSTEKGDLSSESTVSRIRTEHFPLTLESARPSHTSQYLCASICVDGRRGKAFFGQGTRLTVV.

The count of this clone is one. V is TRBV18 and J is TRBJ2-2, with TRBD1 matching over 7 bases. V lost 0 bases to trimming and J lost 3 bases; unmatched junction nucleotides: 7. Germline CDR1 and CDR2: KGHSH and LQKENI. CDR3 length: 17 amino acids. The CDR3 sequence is CASSPPLRQGDTGELFF. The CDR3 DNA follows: TGTGCCAGCTCACCACCGTTGAGACAGGGTGACACCGGGGAGCTGTTTTTT.

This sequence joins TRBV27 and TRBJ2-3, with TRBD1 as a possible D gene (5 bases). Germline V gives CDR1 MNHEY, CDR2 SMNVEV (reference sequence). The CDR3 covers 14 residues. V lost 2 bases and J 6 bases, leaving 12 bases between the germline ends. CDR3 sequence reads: CASSLRKGADTQYF. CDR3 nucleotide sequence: TGTGCCAGCAGTTTACGTAAAGGGGCGGATACGCAGTATTTT.

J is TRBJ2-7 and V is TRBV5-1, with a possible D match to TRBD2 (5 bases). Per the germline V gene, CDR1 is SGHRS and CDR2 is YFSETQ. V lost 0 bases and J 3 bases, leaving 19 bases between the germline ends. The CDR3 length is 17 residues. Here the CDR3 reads CASSLAGVGSSNYEQYF. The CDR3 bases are TGCGCCAGCAGCTTGGCCGGGGTAGGGTCAAGTAACTACGAGCAGTACTTC.

The CDR3 loop reads CASRGLAGGREQYF. In DNA form, the CDR3 reads TGTGCCAGCAGGGGACTAGCGGGAGGTCGCGAGCAGTACTTC. This chain joins TRBV11-2 and TRBJ2-7, with 15 bases aligning to TRBD2. Germline V gene sequence: CDR1 SGHAT, CDR2 FQNNGV. V shed 6 bases, J shed 6 bases, and the junction held 3 bases outside the gene matches. The CDR3 has 14 residues.

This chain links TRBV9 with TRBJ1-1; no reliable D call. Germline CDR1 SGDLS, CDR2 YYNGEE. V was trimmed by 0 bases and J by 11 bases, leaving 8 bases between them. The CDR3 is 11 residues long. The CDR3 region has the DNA TGTGCCAGCAGCGTAGTTGAGGAGGCTTTCTTT. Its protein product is CASSVVEEAFF.

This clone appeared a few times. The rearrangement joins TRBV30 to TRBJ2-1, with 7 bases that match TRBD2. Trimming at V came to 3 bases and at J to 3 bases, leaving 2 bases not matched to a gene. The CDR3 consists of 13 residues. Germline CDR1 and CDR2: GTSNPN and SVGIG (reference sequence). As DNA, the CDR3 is TGTGCCTGGAGCGGGGGGTTCTACAATGAGCAGTTCTTC. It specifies CAWSGGFYNEQFF.